This TCR beta chain appears in the sequencing data of a study of T cell repertoires in cytomegalovirus infection (dated by TCRdb to about 2019). Regarding the study in general: Alongside well-studied HLA-B-restricted epitopes, the peptide stimulations were aimed at recently identified HLA-C-restricted CMV epitopes, whose presentation resists viral immunomodulation. The HLA type of each donor mattered for the analysis, because public TCR beta signatures pointed to carriage of CMV infection along with the matching HLA type.

Regarding this clonotype: What this receptor recognizes is not known. The sample holds no much larger clone one base away, and base qualities are not on file.

The meaning of the sample's treatment or condition label: in vitro stimulation with specific CMV peptide epitopes to enrich CMV-specific T cells. In the germline V gene (reference sequence), CDR1 corresponds to LNHDA and CDR2 to SQIVND. Trimmed from V: 3 bases; trimmed from J: 4 bases; junction bases lacking a gene match: 6. From the cysteine up to the phenylalanine, the CDR3 has a length of 15 residues. Of the read, only the CDR3 DNA is kept; its 45 bases are in frame from base 1. What the work shows at the level of the full study, not this receptor alone: In the ex vivo response, HLA-C-restricted CMV-specific TCR beta clonotypes were dominant, and in two of eight donors the single most frequent clonotype came from this HLA-C-restricted group. In both this cohort and an independent roughly 400-donor cohort, the cumulative frequency of public TCR beta family members distinguished carriers of CMV infection plus the relevant HLA type.

TCRdb shows the sequencer as Illumina HiSeq 1500. In-frame beta chains were kept once TCRdb had trimmed the public reads at Q25 with fastp and called clones with MiXCR. Every entry covers one CDR3 protein and lists the most common genes and DNA from its rows. For this sample the table gives about 110,000 distinct CDR3 sequences, of which under 45% were detected only once. The ten largest clones represent about 74% of the sample. The chain joins TRBV19 to TRBJ2-1, with 7 bases matching TRBD1. The TCR was taken from a human donor in good health (CMV status not recorded). Some clones in this sample may be carry-over from other donors' samples. The source was CD8+ T cells from cultured PBMCs, collected from culture after CMV antigen stimulation. The CDR3 amino acid sequence is: CASSMGDRSYNEQFF. The sequence in DNA is TGTGCCAGTAGTATGGGGGACAGATCTTACAATGAGCAGTTCTTC.